At least ten counts were recorded for the clone carrying this TCR beta chain. What it binds is not known. Recently diagnosed hyperthyroidism of less than 2 months' duration affected patients aged 18 to 65. The data derive from a study of T cells in Graves' hyperthyroidism and ophthalmopathy. TCR beta CDR3 sequences were amplified from RNA transcripts. The HTBI primer set was used in a first-round RT-PCR of the TCR CDR3. Each CDR3 protein is one row after TCRdb ran MiXCR on the multiplex PCR reads. This sample has around 210,000 distinct CDR3 sequences, with about a sixth found just once. Findings of the study overall: Within blood appeared most thyroid clonotypes that had expanded above 0.001.

Trimming stripped 6 bases from V and 0 bases from J, with 6 bases between. The CDR3 sequence is 12 residues long. Germline V gene sequence: CDR1 MNHEY, CDR2 SVGEGT. The receptor's source is a woman aged 50 to 65 with Graves' hyperthyroidism. The chain carries TRBV6-2 or TRBV6-3 and TRBJ2-7; D is unresolved. The sequencing sample was made of blood. The CDR3 bases are TGTGCCAGCAGGGCTAACTCCTACGAGCAGTACTTC. Amino acids: CASRANSYEQYF.